One sample yielded the 4 T cell receptor beta chains listed below, sequenced in a study of T cells after yellow fever vaccination. A single record per CDR3 protein comes from TCRdb applying MiXCR to the 5' RACE reads. The repertoire holds around 100,000 distinct CDR3 sequences, 8.4% seen once, with roughly 23% in the top ten. Specimen: CD8+ T cells sorted from PBMCs, collected 45 days after the yellow fever booster vaccination. These receptors all stem from a man aged 25-45 years who received the YFV17D yellow fever vaccine.

This clonotype was seen repeatedly, ten times or more. The CDR3 DNA is TGTGCCATCAGTGGTAGACAGGGGGCCGCAGAGACCCAGTACTTC. Translation gives CAISGRQGAAETQYF. This chain links TRBV10-3 with TRBJ2-5; TRBD1 matches at 10 bases. Germline loops: CDR1 ENHRY, CDR2 SYGVKD. The CDR3 is 15 residues long. Trimming at V came to 4 bases and at J to 4 bases, leaving 6 bases not matched to a gene.

This clonotype showed up just a few times. The gene calls are TRBV2 and TRBJ2-1; D is undetermined. V was pared by 2 bases and J by 6 bases, with 2 bases between. This CDR3 has 11 residues. Germline loops: CDR1 SNHLY, CDR2 FYNNEI. The CDR3 DNA is TGTGCCAGCAGTGAACCCAATGAGCAGTTCTTC. It yields the protein CASSEPNEQFF.

The rearrangement joins TRBV2 to TRBJ2-7; D ambiguous. Germline-derived CDR1 and CDR2 are SNHLY and FYNNEI. The CDR3 totals 12 residues. Trimming removed 4 bases at V and 2 bases at J, with 6 bases between. The CDR3 sequence: CASSVSPYEQYF. The CDR3 nucleotides are TGTGCCAGCAGTGTATCCCCCTACGAGCAGTACTTC.

The table lists this clonotype with many counts. The V call is TRBV9, the J call TRBJ2-7; 9 bases agree with TRBD2. V shed 2 bases, J shed 5 bases, and the junction held 14 bases outside the gene matches. The CDR3 is 17 amino acids. The germline gives CDR1 SGDLS, CDR2 YYNGEE. CDR3 DNA sequence: TGTGCCAGCAGCGTGGGAGGTGCGGGAGGGCCGCAGAACGAGCAGTACTTC. Translated, it gives CASSVGGAGGPQNEQYF.